This T cell receptor (beta chain) emerged from a study of beta chain features in type 1 diabetes. Points from the study as a whole: Moderately but significantly shorter TCRB CDR3s were found in Type 1 diabetes patients in all four CD4+ subsets. For patients and controls alike, PCR might favor shorter templates to the same degree.

V gave up 4 bases and J gave up 4 bases, with 8 bases separating them. The CDR3 covers 12 residues. The germline CDR1 and CDR2 sequences are MGHRA and YSYEKL. Every bit of the isolated RNA underwent reverse transcription, so sequencing read expressed TCRB transcripts. Profiled with immunoSEQ multiplex PCR; TCRdb holds only in-frame clones, not every one. Here the sample spans 250,000 to 300,000 clones, roughly a quarter being singletons. In this sample, this clone turned up a few times. Its specificity is unknown. This TCR was sampled from a woman in her 30s with type 1 diabetes. The sample was naive CD4+ T cells from blood. The chain uses TRBV4-1 and TRBJ2-7; D is unresolved. CDR3 amino acids: CASSLDTYEQYF. The CDR3 bases are TGCGCCAGCAGCCTCGACACGTACGAGCAGTACTTC.